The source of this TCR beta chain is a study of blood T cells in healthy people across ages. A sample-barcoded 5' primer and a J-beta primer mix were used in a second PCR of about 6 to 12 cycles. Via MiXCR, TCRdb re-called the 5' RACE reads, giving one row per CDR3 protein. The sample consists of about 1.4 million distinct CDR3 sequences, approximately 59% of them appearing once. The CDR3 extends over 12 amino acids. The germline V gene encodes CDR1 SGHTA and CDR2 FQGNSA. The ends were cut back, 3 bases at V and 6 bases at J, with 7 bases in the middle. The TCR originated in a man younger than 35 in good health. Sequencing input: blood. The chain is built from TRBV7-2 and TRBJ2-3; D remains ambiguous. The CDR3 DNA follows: TGTGCCAGCAGCTTGTATCGGGATACGCAGTATTTT. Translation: CASSLYRDTQYF.